The 3 T cell receptor beta chains reported below all come from one sample, sequenced in a study of blood T cell repertoires in COVID-19. TCRdb keeps only in-frame clones here, not all; method: immunoSEQ multiplex PCR. The data contain roughly 170,000 clones, roughly 89% of them seen just once; the ten biggest clones take up roughly 0.85%. The specimen sequenced was peripheral blood. These receptors originate from a woman aged 18-35 years who had recovered from COVID-19.

This chain connects TRBV4-1 to TRBJ2-7, with TRBD1 as a possible D gene (6 bases). Trimming pared 0 bases from V and 2 bases from J, leaving 17 bases between. The CDR3 is made up of 17 amino acids. Germline V CDR1 and CDR2: MGHRA, YSYEKL. This chain's CDR3 is CASSQEDLQGRTYEQYF. The CDR3 nucleotides are TGCGCCAGCAGCCAAGAAGATCTGCAGGGGCGAACCTACGAGCAGTACTTC.

The chain employs TRBV6-2 or TRBV6-3 and TRBJ1-5; D perhaps matches TRBD1 (5 bases). This CDR3 spans 15 amino acids. Germline V gene data show CDR1 as MNHEY and CDR2 as SVGEGT. Trimming removed 3 bases from V and 2 bases from J, with 11 bases in between. CDR3 amino acids: CASSYTWGGNQPQHF. CDR3 coding DNA: TGTGCCAGCAGTTATACGTGGGGGGGCAATCAGCCCCAGCATTTT.

The genes are TRBV19 and TRBJ1-5; D gene ambiguous. The V gene lost 7 bases and the J gene lost 2 bases, with 15 bases spanning the gap. The CDR3 contains 15 residues. Germline CDR1 reads LNHDA; CDR2 reads SQIVND (reference sequence). The chain's CDR3 is CASTPDNARNQPQHF. CDR3 DNA sequence: TGTGCCAGTACCCCCGACAACGCCCGCAATCAGCCCCAGCATTTT.